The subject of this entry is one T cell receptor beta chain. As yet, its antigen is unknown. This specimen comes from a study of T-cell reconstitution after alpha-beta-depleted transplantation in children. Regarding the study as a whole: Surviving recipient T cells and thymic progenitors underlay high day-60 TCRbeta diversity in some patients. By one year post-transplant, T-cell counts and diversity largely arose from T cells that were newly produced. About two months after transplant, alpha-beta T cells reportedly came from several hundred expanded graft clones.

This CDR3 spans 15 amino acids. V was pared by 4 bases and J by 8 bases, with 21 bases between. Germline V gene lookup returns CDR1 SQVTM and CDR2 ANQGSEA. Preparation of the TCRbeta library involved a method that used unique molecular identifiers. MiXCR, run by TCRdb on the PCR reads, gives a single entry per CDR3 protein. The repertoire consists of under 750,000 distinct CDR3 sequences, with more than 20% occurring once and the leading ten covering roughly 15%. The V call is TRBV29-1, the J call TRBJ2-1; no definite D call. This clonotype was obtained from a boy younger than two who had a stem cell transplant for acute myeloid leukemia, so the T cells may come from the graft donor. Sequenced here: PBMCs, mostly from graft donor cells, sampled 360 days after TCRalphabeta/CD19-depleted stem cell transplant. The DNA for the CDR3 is TGCAGCGTTGGTTTCGCCGGACGCTTTATAGATGAGCAGTTCTTC. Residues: CSVGFAGRFIDEQFF.